The subject of this entry is one TCR beta chain. The antigen is not known. PBMCs were isolated at a quantity of at least 6.5 million per sample. Germline V gene data show CDR1 as MNHEY and CDR2 as SVGEGT. The length of the CDR3 is 16 residues. The V gene end was trimmed by 6 bases and the J gene end by 6 bases; junction bases not matched to a gene: 11. The data derive from a study of blood T cells in healthy people across ages. Study results and caveats: Researchers deemed the diversity estimates from one million T cells underestimates.

Primers used in a second PCR of roughly 7 to 11 cycles were a sample-barcoded 5' primer and a J-beta primer mix. TCRdb re-called the 5' RACE reads through MiXCR, storing one row per CDR3 protein. The table lists around 990,000 distinct CDR3 sequences, roughly two fifths of them singletons. The chain links TRBV6-2 or TRBV6-3 to TRBJ1-6; 7 bases fit TRBD1. The origin of this receptor is a man aged 18 to 29 in good health. The sequenced sample was blood. The CDR3 sequence is CASSLHGTGVNSPLHF. CDR3 bases: TGTGCCAGCAGCTTACACGGAACAGGGGTTAATTCACCCCTCCACTTT.